This TCR beta chain was identified during a study of human T cells and chemical hapten exposure. As for the study in general: The upper back received 0.01% DPC by patch testing, with results read at 6 days.

Sample time point: pre-sensitization, week 0. Indicated treatment: therapeutic diphenylcyclopropenone sensitization with weekly scalp DPC. In its sample, this clonotype was seen many times. The CDR3 contains 15 residues. V was shortened by 0 bases and J by 1 base, with 10 bases between the two germline ends. CDR1 and CDR2 (germline): MNHEY, SVGEGT. Individual cDNA molecules had unique molecular identifiers attached to them by the library. One entry per CDR3 protein results from TCRdb running MiXCR on the RACE reads. Of about 260,000 distinct CDR3 sequences in the sample, approximately 8.6% were seen once.

The V and J genes are TRBV6-2 or TRBV6-3 and TRBJ2-7; tentative D call: TRBD2 (5 bases). The sequences come from whole blood, collected in connection with sensitization to the hapten diphenylcyclopropenone (DPC). The clonotype comes from a woman between 40 and 50 years old with alopecia areata. Some clones in this sample may be carry-over from other donors' samples. CDR3 bases: TGTGCCAGCAGTTACTCGGACTCGCTTTCCTACGAGCAGTACTTC. Translated: CASSYSDSLSYEQYF.